What follows are 4 T cell receptor beta chains derived from one specimen sequenced in a study of T cell repertoires in cytomegalovirus infection. TCRdb passed the reads through MiXCR, listing each CDR3 protein once. This table has hundreds of thousands of distinct CDR3 sequences, 10% to 12% appearing once. Sequencing input: PBMCs. All receptors derive from a human donor in good health (CMV status not recorded). Some clones in this sample may be carry-over from other donors' samples.

This clonotype was detected many times. The chain combines TRBV10-1 with TRBJ1-1; D gene ambiguous. Trimming pared 3 bases from V and 1 base from J, leaving 6 bases between. Germline V gene lookup returns CDR1 WNHNN and CDR2 SYGVQD (reference sequence). The CDR3 contains 13 residues. Here the CDR3 DNA reads TGCGCCAGCAGTGAAAGGTGGAACACTGAAGCTTTCTTT. Protein sequence: CASSERWNTEAFF.

This chain links TRBV13 with TRBJ2-7, with a tentative D call TRBD2 (5 bases). The CDR3 is 13 amino acids. Germline V lookup: CDR1 PRHDT, CDR2 FYEKMQ (reference sequence). V was clipped by 2 bases and J by 3 bases, with 8 bases between them. The CDR3 here is CASSLMGSYEQYF. CDR3 sequence (DNA): TGTGCCAGCAGCTTAATGGGGAGCTACGAGCAGTACTTC.

This clonotype was counted once. The CDR3 DNA reads TGTGCCAGCAGTACTAGCGGAAACAATGAGCAGTTCTTC. It encodes CASSTSGNNEQFF. The V call is TRBV28, the J call TRBJ2-1; 8 bases fit TRBD2. The CDR3 spans 13 residues. Losses at the gene ends were 5 bases for V and 5 bases for J; bases not matched to a gene: 2. In germline, CDR1 is MDHEN, CDR2 SYDVKM.

This clonotype was seen many times. The chain has TRBV7-3 and TRBJ1-1; the D gene is possibly TRBD1 (5 bases). Between the trimmed V and J ends, which lost 0 bases and 7 bases, there was a span of 15 bases. The CDR3 has 15 amino acids. The germline V gene encodes CDR1 SGHTA and CDR2 FQGTGA. CDR3 coding DNA: TGTGCCAGCAGCTTAACAAGGGGAGAAAGGGTTGAAGCTTTCTTT. Protein sequence: CASSLTRGERVEAFF.